This T cell receptor beta chain was identified in a study of cytomegalovirus exposure and HLA in healthy donors. Study-wide results and caveats: Most likely, a cluster of highly shared sequence variants arose as a sequencing artifact. In a later analysis, donors in an Asian-associated ancestry cluster reportedly had fewer N-insertions in productive TCRs than the cohort mean. A later analysis reported that several of the most significant clusters appeared to be linked to common viral pathogens, among them Epstein-Barr virus. Associated with HLA alleles at 0.05 false discovery rate in a later analysis were about 17,000 TCR beta sequences.

The PCR ran on 60 Vbeta and 13 Jbeta primers. Method: immunoSEQ multiplex PCR; TCRdb's copy keeps in-frame clones and lacks some. The sample has approximately 270,000 clones; 75% to 90% are singletons. About this clone: Its specificity is not known.

This clonotype originated in a girl aged 2 to 10 in good health and CMV-seronegative. The sample taken for sequencing was PBMCs.

CDR3 sequence: CASSPYSVDNEQFF. Written as DNA, the CDR3 is TGCGCCAGCAGCCCATACTCGGTTGACAATGAGCAGTTCTTC. This chain joins TRBV5-1 and TRBJ2-1; D is unclear. V gave up 4 bases and J gave up 5 bases, with 13 bases separating them. The CDR3 contains 14 residues. Germline values: CDR1 SGHRS, CDR2 YFSETQ.